The clone carrying this T cell receptor beta chain came up many times. Its antigen is as yet unknown. TCRdb independently ran MiXCR on the 5' RACE reads; one entry per CDR3 protein. The sample holds about 470,000 distinct CDR3 sequences, approximately 24% seen once. The data were obtained in a study of identical twins. The study, taken as a whole, reports: Zero-insertion analyses could be partly confounded by invariant MAIT and iNKT cells. Low generation-probability sequences were in excess among twin-shared out-of-frame alpha sequences. Conclusions leaned on cross-sectional statistical analysis and did not track the same donors over time.

Trimming stripped 1 base from V and 8 bases from J, with 14 bases between. CDR3 length equals 14 residues. This same sample was also part of a study on T cells expressing NK-cell markers.

Sequencing used CD4+ T cells sorted from blood. The chain employs TRBV12-3 or TRBV12-4 and TRBJ1-2, with D possibly being TRBD1 (6 bases). The sequence derives from a woman aged 18-29 years in good health. CDR3 region: CASSLGGTTWGYTF. DNA of the CDR3: TGTGCCAGCAGTTTAGGTGGGACAACTTGGGGCTACACCTTC.